In its sample, the clone carrying this T cell receptor (beta chain) was seen a few times. Antigen: not known. For TCR beta, libraries came from quantitative 5'-RACE with molecular barcodes. TCRdb re-derived calls from the 5' RACE reads in MiXCR, one entry per CDR3 protein. The sample records around 440,000 distinct CDR3 sequences, about a sixth being singletons. This record comes from a study of CD8 T cells in ankylosing spondylitis. Study outcomes and limitations: Earlier literature documents some of the motif variants in reactive arthritis synovial fluid and blood. Reported data indicate significant enrichment of disease-linked clones within matched ankylosing spondylitis synovial fluid. What appeared characteristic of ankylosing spondylitis blood was a TCR beta motif of 7 or 8 highly homologous variants.

Sequencing was done on a sample of blood, either unsorted or a sorted T cell fraction (not recorded which). The sequence derives from a male donor with ankylosing spondylitis.

CDR3 sequence (DNA): TGTGCCAGCAGTTACTCGTCAGGGGTCAGCTCTGGGGCCAACGTCCTGACTTTC. It translates to CASSYSSGVSSGANVLTF. The chain carries TRBV6-5 and TRBJ2-6; a weak D match, TRBD1 (6 bases). The CDR3 extends over 18 amino acids. V gave up 0 bases and J gave up 0 bases, with 12 bases separating them. The germline CDR1 and CDR2 sequences are MNHEY and SVGAGI.